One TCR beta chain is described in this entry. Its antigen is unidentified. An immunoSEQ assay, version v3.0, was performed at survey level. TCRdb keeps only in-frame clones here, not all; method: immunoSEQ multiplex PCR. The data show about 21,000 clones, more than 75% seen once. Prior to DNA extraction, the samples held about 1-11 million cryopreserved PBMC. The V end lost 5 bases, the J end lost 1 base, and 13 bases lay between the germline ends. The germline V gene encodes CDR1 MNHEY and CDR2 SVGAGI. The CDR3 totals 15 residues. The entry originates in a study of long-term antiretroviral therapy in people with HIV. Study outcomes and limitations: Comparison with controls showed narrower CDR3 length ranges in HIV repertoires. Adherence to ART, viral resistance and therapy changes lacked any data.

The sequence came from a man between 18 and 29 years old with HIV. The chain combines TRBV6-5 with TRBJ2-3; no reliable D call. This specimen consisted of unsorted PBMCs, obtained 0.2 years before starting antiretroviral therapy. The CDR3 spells CASSPRPPGTDTQYF. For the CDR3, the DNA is TGTGCCAGCAGTCCCCGTCCACCGGGCACAGATACGCAGTATTTT.